This T cell receptor beta chain was sequenced in a study of T cells in Graves' hyperthyroidism and ophthalmopathy. Amplified TCR beta CDR3 regions came from RNA transcripts. TCR CDR3 regions were first amplified by RT-PCR with HTBI primers. MiXCR was run by TCRdb on the multiplex PCR reads, yielding one entry per CDR3 protein. The sample shows over 250,000 distinct CDR3 sequences, 25% to 30% of them seen only once. This CDR3 region has 14 residues. The V gene's germline CDR1 is MNHEY and CDR2 SVGAGI. Trimming left V 0 bases short and J 7 bases short, with 12 bases between. This sequence was found in a man aged 40-50 years with Graves' hyperthyroidism that later progressed to Graves' ophthalmopathy. The sequenced sample consisted of blood. The V call is TRBV6-5, the J call TRBJ1-1, with D maybe TRBD1 (6 bases). CDR3 sequence reads: CASSYSGGMGEAFF. The DNA of the CDR3 is TGTGCCAGCAGTTACTCGGGGGGCATGGGTGAAGCTTTCTTT.